Sequencing of this T cell receptor (beta chain) was carried out in a study of patients and donors after allogeneic stem cell transplantation. Each CDR3 protein is one row after TCRdb ran MiXCR on the RT-PCR reads. The sample lists approximately 200,000 distinct CDR3 sequences, around two fifths occurring once. The ends were cut back, 2 bases at V and 4 bases at J, with 21 bases in the middle. This CDR3 has 17 residues. Germline CDR1 MNHEY, CDR2 SVGAGI. The J gene is TRBJ2-7, the V gene TRBV6-5, with D possibly matching TRBD2 (7 bases). The sample consisted of blood, either unsorted or a sorted T cell fraction (not recorded which). The TCR was taken from a human donor who was either an allogeneic HSCT recipient or a stem cell or donor lymphocyte infusion donor (not recorded which). It is not recorded whose cells these are; they may come from a transplant donor. The CDR3 DNA reads TGTGCCAGCAGTTACCGGGGGCTCGGCGGGGGCTGGTACGAGCAGTACTTC. The encoded protein is CASSYRGLGGGWYEQYF.